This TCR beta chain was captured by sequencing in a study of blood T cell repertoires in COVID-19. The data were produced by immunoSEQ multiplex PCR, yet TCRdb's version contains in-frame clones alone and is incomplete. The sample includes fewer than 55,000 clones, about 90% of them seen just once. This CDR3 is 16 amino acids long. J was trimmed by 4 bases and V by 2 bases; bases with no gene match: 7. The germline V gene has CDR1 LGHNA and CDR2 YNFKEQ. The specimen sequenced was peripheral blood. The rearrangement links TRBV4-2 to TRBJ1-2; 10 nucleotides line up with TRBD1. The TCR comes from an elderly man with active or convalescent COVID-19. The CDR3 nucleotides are TGTGCCAGCAGCCAAAAGGACAGGGGGGAGGGCTATGGCTACACCTTC. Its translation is CASSQKDRGEGYGYTF.